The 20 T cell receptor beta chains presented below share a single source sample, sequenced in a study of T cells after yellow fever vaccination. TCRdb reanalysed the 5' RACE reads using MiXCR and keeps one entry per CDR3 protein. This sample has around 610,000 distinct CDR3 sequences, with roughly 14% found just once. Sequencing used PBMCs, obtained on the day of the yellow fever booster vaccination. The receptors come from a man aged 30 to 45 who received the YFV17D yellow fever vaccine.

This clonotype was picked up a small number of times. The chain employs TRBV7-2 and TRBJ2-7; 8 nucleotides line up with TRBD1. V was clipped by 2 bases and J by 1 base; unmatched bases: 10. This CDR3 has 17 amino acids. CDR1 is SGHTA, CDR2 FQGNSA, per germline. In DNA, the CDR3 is TGTGCCAGCAGCTTACCGATCAGGGGGCCCTTTTCCTACGAGCAGTACTTC. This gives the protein CASSLPIRGPFSYEQYF.

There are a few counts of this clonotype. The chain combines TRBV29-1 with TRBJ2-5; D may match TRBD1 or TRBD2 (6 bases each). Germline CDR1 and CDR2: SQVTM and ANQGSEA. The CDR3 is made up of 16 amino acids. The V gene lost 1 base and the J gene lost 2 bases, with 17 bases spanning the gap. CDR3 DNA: TGCAGCGTTGAAGGGGGGGCCCTAACCGCACAAGAGACCCAGTACTTC. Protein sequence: CSVEGGALTAQETQYF.

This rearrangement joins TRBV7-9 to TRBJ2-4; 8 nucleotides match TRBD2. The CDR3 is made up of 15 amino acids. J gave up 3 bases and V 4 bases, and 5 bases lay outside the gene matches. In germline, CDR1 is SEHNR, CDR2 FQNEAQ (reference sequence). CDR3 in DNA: TGTGCCAGCAGCTCCCGGGAGGGCGACAAAAACATTCAGTACTTC. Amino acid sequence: CASSSREGDKNIQYF.

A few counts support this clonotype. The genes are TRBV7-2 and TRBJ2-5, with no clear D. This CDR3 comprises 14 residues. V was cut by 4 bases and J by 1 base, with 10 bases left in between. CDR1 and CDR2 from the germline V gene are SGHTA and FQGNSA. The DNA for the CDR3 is TGTGCCAGCAGCTCCCCCTCCGGCCAAGAGACCCAGTACTTC. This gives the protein CASSSPSGQETQYF.

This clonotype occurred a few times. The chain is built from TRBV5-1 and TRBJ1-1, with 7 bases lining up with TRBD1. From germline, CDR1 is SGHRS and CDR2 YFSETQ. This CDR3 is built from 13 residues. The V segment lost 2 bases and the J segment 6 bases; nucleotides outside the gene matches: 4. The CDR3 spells CASSLGTVAEAFF. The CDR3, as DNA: TGCGCCAGCAGCTTAGGGACAGTAGCTGAAGCTTTCTTT.

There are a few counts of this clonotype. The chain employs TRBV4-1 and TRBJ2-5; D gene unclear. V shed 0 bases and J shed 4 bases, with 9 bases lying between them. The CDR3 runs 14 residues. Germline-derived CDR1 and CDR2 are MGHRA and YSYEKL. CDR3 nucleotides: TGCGCCAGCAGCCAAGATCGACCTGGAGAGACCCAGTACTTC. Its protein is CASSQDRPGETQYF.

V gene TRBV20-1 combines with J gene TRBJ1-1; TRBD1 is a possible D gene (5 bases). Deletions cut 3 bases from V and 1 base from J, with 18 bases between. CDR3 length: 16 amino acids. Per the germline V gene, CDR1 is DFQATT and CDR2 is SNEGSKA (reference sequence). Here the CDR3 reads CSARGSRKGTNTEAFF. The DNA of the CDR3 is TGCAGTGCTAGGGGCTCGAGGAAGGGGACGAACACTGAAGCTTTCTTT.

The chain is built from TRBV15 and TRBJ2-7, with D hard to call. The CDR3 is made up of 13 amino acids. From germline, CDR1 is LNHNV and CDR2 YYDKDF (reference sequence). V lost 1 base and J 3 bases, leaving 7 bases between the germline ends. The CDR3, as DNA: TGTGCCACCAGCAGAGGAGAGCTCTACGAGCAGTACTTC. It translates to CATSRGELYEQYF.

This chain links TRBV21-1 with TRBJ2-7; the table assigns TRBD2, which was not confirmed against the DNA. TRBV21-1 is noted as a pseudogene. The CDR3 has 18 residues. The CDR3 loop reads CASSRAGLKKGEGYEQYF. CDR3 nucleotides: TGTGCCAGCAGTCGGGCGGGACTAAAAAAGGGGGAGGGCTACGAGCAGTACTTC.

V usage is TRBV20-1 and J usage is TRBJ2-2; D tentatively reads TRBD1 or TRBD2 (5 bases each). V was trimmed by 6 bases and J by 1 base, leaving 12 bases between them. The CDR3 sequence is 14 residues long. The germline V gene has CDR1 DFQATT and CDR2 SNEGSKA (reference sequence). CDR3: CSATKGRNTGELFF. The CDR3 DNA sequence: TGCAGTGCCACAAAGGGACGGAACACCGGGGAGCTGTTTTTT.

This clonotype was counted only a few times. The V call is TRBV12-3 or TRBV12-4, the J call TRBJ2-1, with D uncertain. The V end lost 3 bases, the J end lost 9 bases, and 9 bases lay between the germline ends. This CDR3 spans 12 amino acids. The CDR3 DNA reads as TGTGCCAGCAGTTTTGAGATGGGTGAGCAGTTCTTC. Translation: CASSFEMGEQFF.

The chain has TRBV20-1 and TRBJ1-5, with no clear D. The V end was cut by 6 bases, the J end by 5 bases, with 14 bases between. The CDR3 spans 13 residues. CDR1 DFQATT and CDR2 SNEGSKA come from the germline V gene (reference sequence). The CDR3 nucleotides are TGCAGTGCGGGTGGTGCGAAAGATCAGCCCCAGCATTTT. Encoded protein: CSAGGAKDQPQHF.

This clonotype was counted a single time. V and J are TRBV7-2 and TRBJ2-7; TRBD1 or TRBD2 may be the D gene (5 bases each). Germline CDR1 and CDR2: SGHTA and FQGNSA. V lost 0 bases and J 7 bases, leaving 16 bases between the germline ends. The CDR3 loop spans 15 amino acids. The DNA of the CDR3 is TGTGCCAGCAGCTTAGCCGAGGGACCACCGATGGAGCAGTACTTC. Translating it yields CASSLAEGPPMEQYF.

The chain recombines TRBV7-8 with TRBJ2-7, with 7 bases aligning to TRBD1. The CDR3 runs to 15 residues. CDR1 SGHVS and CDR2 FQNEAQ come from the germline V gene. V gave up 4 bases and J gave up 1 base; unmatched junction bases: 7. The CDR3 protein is CASSSTRDRSYEQYF. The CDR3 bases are TGTGCCAGCAGCTCCACCCGGGACAGATCCTACGAGCAGTACTTC.

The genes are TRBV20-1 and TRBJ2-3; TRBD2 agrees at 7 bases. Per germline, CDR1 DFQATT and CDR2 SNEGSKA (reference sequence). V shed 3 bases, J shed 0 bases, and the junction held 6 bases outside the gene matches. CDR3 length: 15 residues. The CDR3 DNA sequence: TGCAGTGCTAGGTTGGGGGGGACTAGCACAGATACGCAGTATTTT. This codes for CSARLGGTSTDTQYF.

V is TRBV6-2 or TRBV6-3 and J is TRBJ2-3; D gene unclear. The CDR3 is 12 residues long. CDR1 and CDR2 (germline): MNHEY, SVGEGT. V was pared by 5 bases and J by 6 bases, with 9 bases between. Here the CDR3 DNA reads TGTGCCAGCAGTCAGAAAAGCGATACGCAGTATTTT. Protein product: CASSQKSDTQYF.

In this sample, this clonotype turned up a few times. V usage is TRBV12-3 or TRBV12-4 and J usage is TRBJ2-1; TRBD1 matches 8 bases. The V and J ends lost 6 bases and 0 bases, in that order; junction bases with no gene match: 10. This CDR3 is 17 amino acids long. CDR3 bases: TGTGCCAGCAGGTCCCGCAGGGGGCCTCTCTCCTACAATGAGCAGTTCTTC. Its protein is CASRSRRGPLSYNEQFF.

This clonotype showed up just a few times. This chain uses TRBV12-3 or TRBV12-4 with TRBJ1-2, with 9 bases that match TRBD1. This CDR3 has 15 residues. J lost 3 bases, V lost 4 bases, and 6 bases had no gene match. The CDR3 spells CASSSPDRGDYGYTF. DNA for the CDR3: TGTGCCAGCAGTTCCCCGGACAGGGGCGACTATGGCTACACCTTC.

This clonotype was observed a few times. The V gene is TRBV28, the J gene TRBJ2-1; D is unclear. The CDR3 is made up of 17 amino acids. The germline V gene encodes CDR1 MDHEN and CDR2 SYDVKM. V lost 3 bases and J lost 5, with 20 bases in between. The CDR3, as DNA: TGTGCCAGCAGTTTTGTCAGGTCCCGCGACTTGGACAATGAGCAGTTCTTC. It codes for CASSFVRSRDLDNEQFF.

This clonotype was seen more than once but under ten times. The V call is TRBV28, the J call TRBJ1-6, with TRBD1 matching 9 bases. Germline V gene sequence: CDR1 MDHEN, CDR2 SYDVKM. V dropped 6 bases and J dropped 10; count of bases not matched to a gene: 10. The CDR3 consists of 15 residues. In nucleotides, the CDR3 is TGTGCCAGCAGGCTGACAGGGGGTCGGGACTCACCCCTCCACTTT. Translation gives CASRLTGGRDSPLHF.